This T cell receptor (beta chain) was identified in a study of cytomegalovirus exposure and HLA in healthy donors. Primers for the PCR totalled 60 Vbeta and 13 Jbeta. Clones were read by immunoSEQ multiplex PCR, and TCRdb kept only the in-frame ones, dropping some. The sample yields under 200,000 clones, 9.5% to 15% seen once. This clone was detected only a few times. Its antigen remains unknown. Study observations and caveats: A later analysis showed TCR association rates differing by HLA locus, peaking at DRB1 and lowest at HLA-C.

The specimen was PBMCs. The clonotype originates from a man aged 50 to 60 in good health and CMV-seropositive.

The CDR3 sequence: CAISRDSNYGYTF. The DNA of the CDR3 is TGTGCCATCAGCCGGGACAGCAACTATGGCTACACCTTC. The chain couples TRBV10-3 to TRBJ1-2; 7 bases match TRBD1. V lost 6 bases, J lost 2 bases, and 3 bases stayed unmatched. The CDR3 has 13 residues. CDR1 and CDR2 from the germline V gene are ENHRY and SYGVKD.